One and the same sample provided the 4 T cell receptor beta chains below, sequenced in a study of CD8 T cells in Susac syndrome. With random hexamers, reverse transcription was performed on roughly 0.45 to 1 ug of RNA. TCRdb ran MiXCR on the immunoSEQ multiplex PCR reads and lists one entry per CDR3 protein. The sample carries approximately 210,000 distinct CDR3 sequences, about 95% recorded once. The material sequenced was CD4+ T cells from PBMCs. These receptors originate from a human donor with Susac syndrome.

The chain couples TRBV29-1 to TRBJ1-2; D gene unclear. Per the germline V gene, CDR1 is SQVTM and CDR2 is ANQGSEA. The CDR3 is 11 residues long. Trimming shortened V by 3 bases and J by 6 bases, and 8 bases separated the two germline ends. CDR3 nucleotide sequence: TGCAGCGTTGACAGTTGGAATGGCTACACCTTC. Its protein is CSVDSWNGYTF. Full variable domain (missing parts from reference TRBV29-1 and TRBJ1-2): SAVISQKPSRDICQRGTSLTIQCQVDSQVTMMFWYRQQPGQSLTLIATANQGSEATYESGFVIDKFPISRPNLTFSTLTVSNMSPEDSSIYLCSVDSWNGYTFGSGTRLTVV.

The genes are TRBV20-1 and TRBJ2-5; no clear D gene. V was clipped by 1 base and J by 0 bases, with 3 bases between them. Germline lookup yields CDR1 DFQATT and CDR2 SNEGSKA (reference sequence). The CDR3 runs 12 residues. The CDR3 reads CSARAYQETQYF. CDR3 DNA: TGCAGTGCTAGAGCATACCAAGAGACCCAGTACTTC.

In its sample, this clonotype was seen once. V usage is TRBV20-1 and J usage is TRBJ1-2, with TRBD1 as a possible D gene (5 bases). The CDR3 totals 12 residues. V was pared by 0 bases and J by 8 bases, with 10 bases between. The germline V gene has CDR1 DFQATT and CDR2 SNEGSKA (reference sequence). The DNA for the CDR3 is TGCAGTGCTAGAGATCCGGGGGGGGGCTACACCTTC. Its protein product is CSARDPGGGYTF.

The chain combines TRBV5-1 with TRBJ2-5; D is ambiguous. The CDR3 sequence is 13 residues long. CDR1 and CDR2 from the germline V gene are SGHRS and YFSETQ. Trimming stripped 1 base from V and 5 bases from J, with 9 bases between. CDR3 in DNA: TGCGCCAGCAGCTTGTATCAGACGGAGACCCAGTACTTC. This encodes CASSLYQTETQYF.